This is a list of T cell receptor beta chains from one sample in a study of cytomegalovirus exposure and HLA in healthy donors. The method was immunoSEQ multiplex PCR; TCRdb's version includes in-frame clones alone and lacks a portion of them. The sample has tens of thousands of clones; about four fifths are singletons. Sequenced material: PBMCs. These receptors came from a man aged 50-59 years in good health and CMV-seronegative. CDR3s leave out the opening cysteine and the closing phenylalanine or tryptophan. The D gene is left open where the match is weak. Size is omitted from some rows. Given values are once, few, many or a class for expanded clones.

>.|.|TRBJ1-3|TRBV12-5
ASGQGSGNTIY
>.|TRBD1|TRBJ1-2|TRBV6-6
ASSSHLGQDGYT
>.|TRBD2|TRBJ2-2|TRBV27
ASFDRLAGTGELF
>.|TRBD2|TRBJ2-3|TRBV6-1
ASSPGLATDTQY
>.|TRBD1|TRBJ1-4|TRBV19
ASRGTGAWEKLF
>.|.|TRBJ1-1|TRBV2
ASSQNTEAF
>.|TRBD2|TRBJ2-2|TRBV5-1
ASSSSGGTSGHNTGELF
>.|.|TRBJ2-7|TRBV20-1
SARVGDEQY
>.|TRBD2|TRBJ2-3|TRBV9
ASSVGLGTTDTQY
>.|.|TRBJ1-4|TRBV6-6
ASCLRGDEKLF
>.|TRBD1|TRBJ1-3|TRBV6-1
ASSVRGQPGNTIY
>.|TRBD2|TRBJ2-2|TRBV27
ASSLAGGTGELF
>once|TRBD1|TRBJ1-3|TRBV19
ASRTGAGNTIY
>few|TRBD1|TRBJ1-3|TRBV5-6
ASSLATGAGNTIY